The clone carrying this T cell receptor beta chain was detected once. The table came from immunoSEQ multiplex PCR; TCRdb's copy has only in-frame clones and leaves some out. Counted here are approximately 93,000 clones, 83% occurring once; the ten biggest clones make up under 10%. The trim removed 6 bases at V and 9 bases at J, leaving 12 bases unmatched. CDR1 and CDR2 from the germline V gene are KGHSH and LQKENI. CDR3 length: 14 amino acids. The data belong to a study of PD-L1 blockade in urothelial cancer. Time point meaning: peripheral blood 6 weeks after treatment start. Material: PBMCs, obtained around atezolizumab (anti-PD-L1) treatment. The chain couples TRBV18 to TRBJ1-1; TRBD1 matches at 8 bases. The origin of this receptor is a man between 65 and 85 years old with urothelial cancer. DNA for the CDR3: TGTGCCAGCTCGCCGCAGGGGGCGCAGAGTAAAGCTTTCTTT. It translates to CASSPQGAQSKAFF.